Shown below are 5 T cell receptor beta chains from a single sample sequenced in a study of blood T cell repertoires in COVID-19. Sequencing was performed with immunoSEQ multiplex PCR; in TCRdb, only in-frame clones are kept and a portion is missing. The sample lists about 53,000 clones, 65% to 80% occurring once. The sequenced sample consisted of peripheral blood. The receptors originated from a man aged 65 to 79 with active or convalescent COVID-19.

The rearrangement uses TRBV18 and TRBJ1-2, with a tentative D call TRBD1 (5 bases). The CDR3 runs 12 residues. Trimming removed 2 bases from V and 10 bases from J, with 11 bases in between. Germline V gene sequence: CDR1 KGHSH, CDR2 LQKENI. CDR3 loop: CASSPGDSYYTF. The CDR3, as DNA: TGTGCCAGCTCACCAGGGGACTCTTACTACACCTTC. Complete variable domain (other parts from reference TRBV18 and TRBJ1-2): NAGVMQNPRHLVRRRGQEARLRCSPMKGHSHVYWYRQLPEEGLKFMVYLQKENIIDESGMPKERFSAEFPKEGPSILRIQQVVRGDSAAYFCASSPGDSYYTFGSGTRLTVV.

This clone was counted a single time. The chain's CDR3 is CASSLKGQGAYEQYF. As DNA, the CDR3 is TGTGCCAGCAGTTTAAAGGGACAGGGGGCCTACGAGCAGTACTTC. The chain recombines TRBV27 with TRBJ2-7; TRBD1 matches 11 bases. The trim removed 2 bases at V and 2 bases at J, leaving 2 bases unmatched. The germline CDR1 and CDR2 sequences are MNHEY and SMNVEV (reference sequence). This CDR3 contains 15 residues.

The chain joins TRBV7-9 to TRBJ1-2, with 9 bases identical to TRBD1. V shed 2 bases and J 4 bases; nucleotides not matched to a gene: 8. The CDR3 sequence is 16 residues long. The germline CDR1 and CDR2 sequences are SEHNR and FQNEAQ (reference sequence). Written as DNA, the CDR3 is TGTGCCAGCAGCTTACTACAGGGGGCCCTCGGCTATGGCTACACCTTC. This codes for CASSLLQGALGYGYTF.

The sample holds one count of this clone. In DNA form, the CDR3 reads TGTGCCAGCAGCTCCATATGGACAGGGGGCTACACCTTC. Translated: CASSSIWTGGYTF. The V call is TRBV7-2, the J call TRBJ1-2; 8 nucleotides line up with TRBD1. Germline loops: CDR1 SGHTA, CDR2 FQGNSA. J gave up 8 bases and V 4 bases, and 6 bases lay outside the gene matches. The CDR3 length is 13 residues.

This CDR3 is CASSLVVRGGELFF. DNA for the CDR3: TGTGCCAGCAGCTTAGTGGTGAGAGGCGGGGAGCTGTTTTTT. The gene calls are TRBV7-9 and TRBJ2-2; D gene ambiguous. With 1 base removed from V and 7 bases from J, the gap between germline ends came to 10 bases. CDR1 is SEHNR, CDR2 FQNEAQ, per germline (reference sequence). The CDR3 spans 14 residues. Drawing the rest from reference TRBV7-9 and TRBJ2-2, the complete variable domain is DTGVSQNPRHKITKRGQNVTFRCDPISEHNRLYWYRQTLGQGPEFLTYFQNEAQLEKSRLLSDRFSAERPKGSFSTLEIQRTEQGDSAMYLCASSLVVRGGELFFGEGSRLTVL.